This T cell receptor beta chain stems from a study of blood T cell repertoires in COVID-19. In the study overall: The United States, Italy and Spain provided the acute and convalescent COVID-19 samples. PBMCs, B-cell-depleted T cells, or T cells provided the cDNA or gDNA that made up the material.

Trimming took off 0 bases at V and 2 bases at J, with 8 bases between the two ends. The CDR3 length is 14 residues. Germline-derived CDR1 and CDR2 are ENHRY and SYGVKD. As processed by the authors: Estimated nucleated cell counts came from reference gene primer amplification. Clones were sequenced by immunoSEQ multiplex PCR, and TCRdb holds only the in-frame ones, with some missing. D and trimming were read from the DNA, whereas the V and J calls and clone size are those reported in that table. This sample has more than 140,000 clones; around 83% occur once, and the top ten carry 7.2%. This sequence was found in a woman aged 45-65 years in a cohort sampled during active or convalescent COVID-19. Sequencing was carried out using peripheral blood. This chain uses TRBV10-3 with TRBJ2-7; D remains unclear. The CDR3 spells CAISESRIPYEQYF. The CDR3 DNA reads TGTGCCATCAGTGAGTCGCGGATTCCCTACGAGCAGTACTTC.